This paragraph covers one T cell receptor beta chain sequence. Its antigen is not known. J gave up 4 bases and V 0 bases, and 10 bases lay outside the gene matches. CDR1 is SGHRS, CDR2 YFSETQ, per germline. The CDR3 is 16 residues long. This specimen belongs to a study of metastatic and nonmetastatic thyroid tumors. Overall study: A comparison of repertoires was made across blood and tumor or nodule tissue from malignant and benign thyroid patients. Points from the study as a whole: According to reports, the diversity of TCR beta was significantly higher in malignant thyroid tumors than in benign nodules, and this held in both blood and tumor samples.

Original data processing: The study took CDR3 differences across clinicopathological groups and made a distant-metastasis classifier for papillary thyroid cancer from them. TCRdb re-clonotyped the PCR reads via MiXCR. The V and J calls were determined by TCRdb, not by the authors. The data show about 20,000 clones, with less than 35% seen just once and approximately 14% held by the top ten. Each patient came to thyroid surgery without any prior treatment (of any kind). The chain couples TRBV5-1 to TRBJ2-7, with TRBD1 identical over 7 bases. This clonotype was obtained from a female donor with papillary thyroid cancer or a benign thyroid nodule (not recorded which). Some clones in this sample may be carry-over from other donors' samples. Sequencing input: blood. The CDR3 spells CASSLGQGLTRYEQYF. Written as DNA, the CDR3 is TGCGCCAGCAGCTTGGGACAGGGCCTTACGAGGTACGAGCAGTACTTC.